Presented here are 13 T cell receptor beta chains from one specimen sequenced in a study of blood T cell repertoires in COVID-19. Sequencing used immunoSEQ multiplex PCR; TCRdb keeps in-frame clones, though not all of them. The sample records some 80,000 clones, roughly nine tenths being singletons. Sequencing used peripheral blood. Receptors originate from a woman of 80 years or more with active or convalescent COVID-19.

V usage is TRBV5-1 and J usage is TRBJ1-4; D gene uncertain. CDR1 and CDR2 (germline): SGHRS, YFSETQ. V was shortened by 0 bases and J by 4 bases, with 10 bases between the two germline ends. This CDR3 comprises 15 residues. The CDR3 nucleotides read TGCGCCAGCAGCTTGGGAGGAGTTCTTAATGAAAAACTGTTTTTT. As protein: CASSLGGVLNEKLFF.

This clone was seen a few times. The chain has TRBV2 and TRBJ1-1, with D hard to call. Trimming took 6 bases from V and 1 from J, leaving 9 bases between them. Per the germline V gene, CDR1 is SNHLY and CDR2 is FYNNEI. The CDR3 spans 13 residues. As DNA, the CDR3 is TGTGCCAGCAGGGGCGAGAGGAACACTGAAGCTTTCTTT. It is translated as CASRGERNTEAFF.

The chain carries TRBV28 and TRBJ1-2; the D is unclear. The CDR3 has 14 residues. Trimming cost V 9 bases and J 2 bases, with 16 bases left between them. Germline CDR1 is MDHEN and CDR2 is SYDVKM. The CDR3 region is CASSTDLRNYGYTF. The CDR3, as DNA: TGTGCCAGTAGTACAGATTTACGCAACTATGGCTACACCTTC.

This chain joins TRBV5-6 and TRBJ1-4; 7 bases line up with TRBD1. The CDR3 is 16 amino acids. The V gene's germline CDR1 is SGHDT and CDR2 YYEEEE. V trimming: 5 bases; J trimming: 0 bases; junction bases outside the gene matches: 7. CDR3 nucleotide sequence: TGTGCCAGCAGTTTACAGGGGCCTGCAACTAATGAAAAACTGTTTTTT. It translates to CASSLQGPATNEKLFF.

This clone has only one observation. This chain connects TRBV6-5 to TRBJ1-4; no clear D gene. Looked up from germline, CDR1 is MNHEY and CDR2 is SVGAGI. This CDR3 is 15 amino acids long. V shed 4 bases and J shed 0 bases, with 9 bases lying between them. The CDR3 is CASSSTPSTNEKLFF. The CDR3 bases are TGTGCCAGCAGTTCGACACCCTCAACTAATGAAAAACTGTTTTTT.

This clone was seen only once. This rearrangement joins TRBV29-1 to TRBJ2-1; 7 nucleotides match TRBD2. The CDR3 loop spans 14 amino acids. V lost 6 bases and J lost 3; bases outside the gene matches: 8. Germline values: CDR1 SQVTM, CDR2 ANQGSEA. The CDR3 region has the DNA TGCAGCGTAGACGGGCTAGCGGACTACAATGAGCAGTTCTTC. This codes for CSVDGLADYNEQFF.

This sequence joins TRBV30 and TRBJ1-6; TRBD1 matches 9 bases. Trimming removed 0 bases from V and 2 bases from J; junction bases left unmatched: 11. The V gene's germline CDR1 is GTSNPN and CDR2 SVGIG (reference sequence). This CDR3 has 19 residues. The CDR3 reads CAWSVRNPTGGTYNSPLHF. In nucleotides, the CDR3 is TGTGCCTGGAGTGTACGGAATCCGACAGGGGGAACCTATAATTCACCCCTCCACTTT.

The chain has TRBV4-3 and TRBJ1-2; TRBD1 matches 7 bases. With V trimmed by 0 bases and J by 4 bases, 2 bases remained unmatched. Germline CDR1 LGHNA, CDR2 YSLEER. The CDR3 runs to 14 residues. The CDR3: CASSQDAGGYGYTF. The CDR3 DNA follows: TGCGCCAGCAGCCAAGATGCAGGGGGCTATGGCTACACCTTC.

The rearrangement joins TRBV3-1 (or the pseudogene TRBV3-2) to TRBJ2-3; 7 bases fit TRBD1. Losses at the gene ends were 0 bases for V and 1 base for J; bases not matched to a gene: 7. Germline V lookup: CDR1 LGHDT, CDR2 YNNKEL (reference sequence). The CDR3 is 17 residues long. The CDR3 DNA reads as TGTGCCAGCAGCCAAGATTACGAGGGGGCCGGCACAGATACGCAGTATTTT. This codes for CASSQDYEGAGTDTQYF.

The V and J genes are TRBV5-1 and TRBJ2-7, with 10 bases fitting TRBD2. Germline CDR1 SGHRS, CDR2 YFSETQ. The V and J ends lost 5 bases and 4 bases, in that order; junction bases with no gene match: 6. This CDR3 has 14 amino acids. In nucleotides, the CDR3 is TGCGCCAGCAGAGAAGCGGGGGGGCCATACGAGCAGTACTTC. Protein product: CASREAGGPYEQYF.

This chain links TRBV19 with TRBJ2-1, with 10 bases identical to TRBD2. Germline V gene lookup returns CDR1 LNHDA and CDR2 SQIVND (reference sequence). Trimming removed 3 bases from V and 2 bases from J; junction bases left unmatched: 1. This CDR3 is 15 amino acids long. CDR3 bases: TGTGCCAGTAGTATCACTAGCGGGACCTACAATGAGCAGTTCTTC. It translates to CASSITSGTYNEQFF.

The genes are TRBV7-3 and TRBJ2-2, with 9 bases aligning to TRBD1. J lost 4 bases, V lost 5 bases, and 2 bases had no gene match. CDR1 is SGHTA, CDR2 FQGTGA, per germline. CDR3 length equals 14 residues. The CDR3 nucleotides are TGTGCCAGCAGCCGGACAGGGGTCACCGGGGAGCTGTTTTTT. Translated, it gives CASSRTGVTGELFF.

V usage is TRBV28 and J usage is TRBJ1-1; tentatively, D is TRBD1 (6 bases). Germline values: CDR1 MDHEN, CDR2 SYDVKM. The V and J ends lost 7 bases and 1 base respectively, with 10 bases between them. The CDR3 is 13 residues long. As DNA, the CDR3 is TGTGCCAGCAACCCCAGGGGGAACACTGAAGCTTTCTTT. Amino acid sequence: CASNPRGNTEAFF.